A single sample gave rise to the 27 T cell receptor beta chains below, sequenced in a study of PD-L1 blockade in urothelial cancer (dated by TCRdb to 2016 to 2017). The library was produced with the immunoSEQ multiplex PCR assay. What TCRdb holds here is the immuneACCESS table cut down to in-frame rearrangements. Part of the clones is not present; checked against another copy, under half of the missing clones reflect an unresolved V gene, and the others are unexplained. The sample table records 53,000 or so clones; approximately 83% of these occur just once. Approximately 16% of the sample is taken by the ten largest. The sequences come from PBMCs, collected around atezolizumab (anti-PD-L1) treatment. These receptors originate from a man between 60 and 75 years old with urothelial cancer.

The V gene is TRBV5-1, the J gene TRBJ2-2; perhaps TRBD2 as D (5 bases). This CDR3 region has 11 residues. V lost 7 bases, J lost 5 bases, and 6 bases lay in between. The germline gives CDR1 SGHRS, CDR2 YFSETQ. The CDR3 nucleotides read TGCGCCAGCCGGGGAACCGGGGAGCTGTTTTTT. Its protein product is CASRGTGELFF.

Concerning this clone itself: Germline and junction disagree at one end, which may indicate a read error. This chain connects TRBV7-7 to TRBJ2-5; maybe TRBD2 (5 bases). This CDR3 comprises 14 residues. Germline CDR1 is SSHAT and CDR2 is FNYEAQ (reference sequence). The CDR3 DNA follows: TGTGCTAGCAGCTTAGGGAGAACTGAAGAGACCCAGTACTTC. This sequence encodes CASSLGRTEETQYF.

This sequence joins TRBV7-8 and TRBJ2-3; 7 bases line up with TRBD2. Germline V gives CDR1 SGHVS, CDR2 FQNEAQ. Trimming at V came to 1 base and at J to 4 bases, leaving 8 bases not matched to a gene. This CDR3 region has 16 residues. The CDR3 here is CASSLVFAGVADTQYF. The CDR3 DNA reads TGTGCCAGCAGCTTAGTCTTTGCGGGGGTGGCAGATACGCAGTATTTT.

This sequence joins TRBV6-5 and TRBJ1-1, with D perhaps TRBD1 (6 bases). Germline-derived CDR1 and CDR2 are MNHEY and SVGAGI. The V gene lost 1 base and the J gene lost 0 bases, with 12 bases spanning the gap. The CDR3 has 16 amino acids. Written as DNA, the CDR3 is TGTGCCAGCAGTTACTTTGGGACAAACATGAACACTGAAGCTTTCTTT. The encoded protein is CASSYFGTNMNTEAFF.

The chain couples TRBV6-4 to TRBJ2-3, with D unresolved. Germline CDR1 reads MRHNA; CDR2 reads SNTAGT. CDR3 length equals 14 residues. The germline V and J ends were trimmed by 5 bases and 2 bases, with 11 bases remaining between them. CDR3 protein: CASSPVPHTDTQYF. The CDR3 region has the DNA TGTGCCAGCAGTCCCGTCCCACACACAGATACGCAGTATTTT.

The sample holds a few counts of this clone. In DNA, the CDR3 is TGTGCCAGCAGCGAAGACAGGGAAAAACTGTTTTTT. Amino acids: CASSEDREKLFF. This chain uses TRBV13 with TRBJ1-4; D perhaps matches TRBD1 (6 bases). Trimming cost V 5 bases and J 8 bases, with 9 bases left between them. Germline assignment: CDR1 PRHDT and CDR2 FYEKMQ (reference sequence). The CDR3 sequence is 12 residues long.

The rearrangement joins TRBV5-1 to TRBJ2-7; tentatively, D is TRBD1 (6 bases). Germline CDR1 is SGHRS and CDR2 is YFSETQ. This CDR3 is 14 amino acids long. V was cut by 3 bases and J by 1 base, with 11 bases left in between. This CDR3 is CASSSIQGSYEQYF. CDR3 in DNA: TGCGCCAGCAGCTCCATACAGGGATCCTACGAGCAGTACTTC.

A remark on this clone: The junction departs from the called germline gene at one end, perhaps through a read error. The V gene is TRBV5-6, the J gene TRBJ2-1; D is unresolved. Germline lookup yields CDR1 SGHDT and CDR2 YYEEEE. The CDR3 has 11 residues. CDR3 in DNA: TGTGCCAGCAGCTCCAACAATGAGCAGTTCTTC. It yields the protein CASSSNNEQFF.

The V gene is TRBV7-3, the J gene TRBJ2-2; a possible D gene is TRBD2 (6 bases). Germline CDR1 and CDR2: SGHTA and FQGTGA. V dropped 5 bases and J dropped 8 bases, with 21 bases sitting between them. The CDR3 extends over 16 amino acids. The CDR3 DNA reads as TGTGCCAGCAGCGGAGGGCCGCAGGGCCCGCTGGGGGAGCTGTTTTTT. Its translation: CASSGGPQGPLGELFF.

The J gene is TRBJ2-3, the V gene TRBV7-9; 9 bases agree with TRBD1. Germline CDR1 is SEHNR and CDR2 is FQNEAQ (reference sequence). Unmatched junction bases numbered 7, after V lost 6 bases and J lost 3 bases. There are 15 residues in the CDR3. The CDR3 sequence: CASRGTGSGTDTQYF. The CDR3 region has the DNA TGTGCCAGCAGGGGGACAGGGTCGGGAACAGATACGCAGTATTTT.

The chain combines TRBV9 with TRBJ2-1; 8 bases line up with TRBD2. This CDR3 contains 16 residues. Germline trimming cut 0 bases from V and 3 bases from J; bases unmatched to any gene: 5. In germline, CDR1 is SGDLS, CDR2 YYNGEE. The CDR3 is CASSVAGRANYNEQFF. CDR3 nucleotides: TGTGCCAGCAGCGTAGCCGGGAGGGCCAACTACAATGAGCAGTTCTTC.

The genes are TRBV19 and TRBJ2-5, with 9 positions matching TRBD1. The CDR3 extends over 14 amino acids. J gave up 4 bases and V 10 bases, and 10 bases lay outside the gene matches. Germline V CDR1 and CDR2: LNHDA, SQIVND (reference sequence). DNA of the CDR3: TGTGCCACCTCCCCGGACAGGGGAAGAGAGACCCAGTACTTC. Protein product: CATSPDRGRETQYF.

The gene calls are TRBV2 and TRBJ1-1; 8 nucleotides line up with TRBD1. The V segment lost 7 bases and the J segment 3 bases; nucleotides outside the gene matches: 10. This CDR3 spans 15 amino acids. Germline values: CDR1 SNHLY, CDR2 FYNNEI. CDR3 coding DNA: TGTGCCAGCAAGAGATCTGAGACAGGGGACACTGAAGCTTTCTTT. This sequence encodes CASKRSETGDTEAFF.

CDR3 DNA: TGTGCCAGCTCACCAATGCTCATAGGGACTTACGAGCAGTACTTC. Its translation is CASSPMLIGTYEQYF. The V and J genes are TRBV18 and TRBJ2-7, with D tentatively TRBD2 (6 bases). The CDR3 covers 15 residues. Looked up from germline, CDR1 is KGHSH and CDR2 is LQKENI. Deletions cut 2 bases from V and 4 bases from J, with 15 bases between.

This clone was counted between two and nine times. The V call is TRBV29-1, the J call TRBJ1-1; possibly TRBD1 for D (5 bases). CDR1 SQVTM and CDR2 ANQGSEA come from the germline V gene. Trimming cost V 2 bases and J 3 bases, with 10 bases left between them. This CDR3 comprises 13 residues. The CDR3 reads CSVEPGTDTEAFF. CDR3 nucleotides: TGCAGCGTTGAACCAGGGACTGACACTGAAGCTTTCTTT.

The chain combines TRBV25-1 with TRBJ2-5; TRBD1 agrees at 7 bases. The CDR3 is made up of 15 amino acids. V was pared by 1 base and J by 7 bases, with 9 bases of the junction left unmatched. Germline loops: CDR1 MGHDK, CDR2 SYGVNS. CDR3 residues: CASSESRGQGVTQYF. CDR3 DNA sequence: TGTGCCAGCAGTGAATCGAGGGGGCAGGGGGTGACCCAGTACTTC. The variable domain in full, completed from reference TRBV25-1 and TRBJ2-5, reads EADIYQTPRYLVIGTGKKITLECSQTMGHDKMYWYQQDPGMELHLIHYSYGVNSTEKGDLSSESTVSRIRTEHFPLTLESARPSHTSQYLCASSESRGQGVTQYFGPGTRLLVL.

The V call is TRBV5-1, the J call TRBJ2-3, with 9 nucleotides matching TRBD2. J lost 4 bases, V lost 0 bases, and 12 bases had no gene match. Germline V gene sequence: CDR1 SGHRS, CDR2 YFSETQ. This CDR3 region has 18 residues. The CDR3 loop reads CASSLEAGGAGTPDTQYF. In nucleotides, the CDR3 is TGCGCCAGCAGCTTGGAGGCGGGAGGGGCCGGGACCCCAGATACGCAGTATTTT.

This chain links TRBV19 with TRBJ2-7; D is possibly TRBD1 (6 bases). Germline V gene lookup returns CDR1 LNHDA and CDR2 SQIVND (reference sequence). The CDR3 is 13 residues long. Trimming pared 8 bases from V and 3 bases from J, leaving 14 bases between. DNA of the CDR3: TGTGCCAGTGCGTACAGGGTGGGCTACGAGCAGTACTTC. Protein: CASAYRVGYEQYF. The entire variable domain, with the rest obtained from reference TRBV19 and TRBJ2-7, is as follows: DGGITQSPKYLFRKEGQNVTLSCEQNLNHDAMYWYRQDPGQGLRLIYYSQIVNDFQKGDIAEGYSVSREKKESFPLTVTSAQKNPTAFYLCASAYRVGYEQYFGPGTRLTVT.

This clone was recorded once. V gene TRBV10-3 combines with J gene TRBJ1-1; 9 positions match TRBD1. The CDR3 totals 14 residues. The ends lost 6 bases at V and 0 bases at J; junction bases unmatched: 2. Germline V CDR1 and CDR2: ENHRY, SYGVKD. CDR3 sequence reads: CAIRDRGLNTEAFF. CDR3 sequence (DNA): TGTGCCATCAGGGACAGGGGTCTGAACACTGAAGCTTTCTTT.

This clone was counted once. The chain has TRBV7-8 and TRBJ1-5; tentatively, D is TRBD1 (5 bases). The CDR3 covers 15 residues. V was shortened by 5 bases and J by 7 bases, with 18 bases between the two germline ends. Germline V gives CDR1 SGHVS, CDR2 FQNEAQ. Here the CDR3 DNA reads TGTGCCAGCAGCCCTAGGCGGGGGAAAGGACAGCCCCAGCATTTT. Amino acids: CASSPRRGKGQPQHF.

J is TRBJ2-7 and V is TRBV11-2, with D possibly TRBD1 on 5 matching bases. The CDR3 consists of 13 residues. Germline V gene lookup returns CDR1 SGHAT and CDR2 FQNNGV. Trimming stripped 4 bases from V and 6 bases from J, with 13 bases between. The CDR3 region is CASSSNRPREQYF. CDR3 DNA sequence: TGTGCCAGCAGCTCCAACAGGCCCCGCGAGCAGTACTTC.

The chain carries TRBV7-2 and TRBJ1-1, with 7 positions matching TRBD1. This CDR3 has 14 residues. CDR1 and CDR2 (germline): SGHTA, FQGNSA. The V segment lost 5 bases and the J segment 11 bases; nucleotides outside the gene matches: 14. The DNA for the CDR3 is TGTGCCAGCAGCCCACCAGACAGGGTAAAAAATGCTTTCTTT. Encoded protein: CASSPPDRVKNAFF.

The CDR3 region has the DNA TGCGCCAGCAGTGACGGGGCGGGAGTGGCAGATACGCAGTATTTT. It specifies CASSDGAGVADTQYF. This rearrangement joins TRBV10-1 to TRBJ2-3; TRBD2 aligns across 7 bases. The germline V gene has CDR1 WNHNN and CDR2 SYGVQD (reference sequence). The CDR3 sequence is 15 residues long. Trimming took 3 bases from V and 4 from J; bases not matched to a gene: 7.

The V call is TRBV30, the J call TRBJ2-7; D gene uncertain. With 2 bases removed from V and 2 bases from J, the gap between germline ends came to 10 bases. CDR1 and CDR2 (germline): GTSNPN, SVGIG (reference sequence). This CDR3 is built from 13 residues. CDR3 residues: CAWSQNSPYEQYF. The CDR3 bases are TGTGCCTGGAGTCAGAACAGCCCCTACGAGCAGTACTTC.

The rearrangement links TRBV5-1 to TRBJ2-2, with D unclear. Germline V gene lookup returns CDR1 SGHRS and CDR2 YFSETQ. This CDR3 contains 13 residues. V was cut by 6 bases and J by 3 bases, with 9 bases left in between. The CDR3 protein is CASTVSDTGELFF. In DNA form, the CDR3 reads TGCGCCAGCACTGTAAGCGACACCGGGGAGCTGTTTTTT.

This rearrangement joins TRBV28 to TRBJ2-7; the D gene is possibly TRBD2 (7 bases). The CDR3 consists of 15 residues. The V end lost 6 bases, the J end lost 0 bases, and 15 bases lay between the germline ends. Per germline, CDR1 MDHEN and CDR2 SYDVKM. The CDR3 region is CASRLWGGSSYEQYF. The DNA of the CDR3 is TGTGCCAGCAGGCTGTGGGGGGGCAGCTCCTACGAGCAGTACTTC.

DNA of the CDR3: TGCAGTGGTAGGTTTAGCTACGAGCAGTACTTC. Protein sequence: CSGRFSYEQYF. The chain links TRBV20-1 to TRBJ2-7; D uncertain. Trimming cost V 7 bases and J 3 bases, with 10 bases left between them. CDR1 and CDR2 from the germline V gene are DFQATT and SNEGSKA (reference sequence). CDR3 length: 11 amino acids.